The clone carrying this T cell receptor (beta chain) has only a few counts. V trimming: 4 bases; J trimming: 0 bases; junction bases outside the gene matches: 10. CDR1 is SGHRS and CDR2 is YFSETQ in the germline V gene. The CDR3 extends over 16 amino acids. Treatment in this sample: oral pan-JAK inhibitor, 5-10 mg twice daily. The sample belongs to a study of CD8+ T cells in alopecia areata. As for the study in general: The protocol delivered tofacitinib for 6 to 18 months, then withdrew it for 6 months.

Extraction and reverse transcription of RNA yielded cDNA as the sequencing template. Profiled with immunoSEQ multiplex PCR; TCRdb holds only in-frame clones, not every one. The table shows some 190,000 clones, with 50% to 60% occurring only once. The J gene is TRBJ2-7, the V gene TRBV5-1, with 7 bases aligning to TRBD1. Sequencing used CD4+ T cells sorted from blood, obtained at week 4, from a patient treated with tofacitinib. This receptor was taken from a human donor with alopecia areata. The CDR3 coding sequence is TGCGCCAGCAGCATCGACCGGGACAGCATCTCCTACGAGCAGTACTTC. Amino acid sequence: CASSIDRDSISYEQYF.